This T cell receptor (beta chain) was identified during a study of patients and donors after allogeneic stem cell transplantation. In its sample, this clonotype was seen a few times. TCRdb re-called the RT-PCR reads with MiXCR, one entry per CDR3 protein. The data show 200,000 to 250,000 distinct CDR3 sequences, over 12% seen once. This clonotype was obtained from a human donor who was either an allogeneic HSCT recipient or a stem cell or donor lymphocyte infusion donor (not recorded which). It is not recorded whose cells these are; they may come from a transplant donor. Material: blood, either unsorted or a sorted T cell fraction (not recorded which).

The CDR3 DNA reads TGTGCCAGCAGCTTAAAAATGGCTACTGAAGCTTTCTTT. Protein: CASSLKMATEAFF. This rearrangement joins TRBV7-2 to TRBJ1-1, with D unclear. Germline values: CDR1 SGHTA, CDR2 FQGNSA. V was clipped by 2 bases and J by 5 bases, with 9 bases between them. The CDR3 contains 13 residues.